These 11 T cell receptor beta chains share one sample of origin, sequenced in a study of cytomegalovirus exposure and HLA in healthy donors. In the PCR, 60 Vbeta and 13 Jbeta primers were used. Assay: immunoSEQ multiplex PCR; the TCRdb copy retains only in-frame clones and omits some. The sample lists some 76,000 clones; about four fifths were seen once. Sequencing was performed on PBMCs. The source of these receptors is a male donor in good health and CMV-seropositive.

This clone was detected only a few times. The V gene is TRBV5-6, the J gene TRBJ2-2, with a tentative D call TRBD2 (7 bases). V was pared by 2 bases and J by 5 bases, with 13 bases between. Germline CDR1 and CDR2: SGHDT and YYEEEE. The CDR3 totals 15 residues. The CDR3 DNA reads TGTGCCAGCAGCTTCACGGGGGGCGGAACCGGGGAGCTGTTTTTT. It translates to CASSFTGGGTGELFF.

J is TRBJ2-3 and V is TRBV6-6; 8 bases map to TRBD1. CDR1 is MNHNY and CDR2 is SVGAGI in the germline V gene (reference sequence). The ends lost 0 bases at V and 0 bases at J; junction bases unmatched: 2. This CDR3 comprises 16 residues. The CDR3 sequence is CASSYSRDRSTDTQYF. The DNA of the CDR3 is TGTGCCAGCAGTTACTCAAGGGACAGGAGCACAGATACGCAGTATTTT.

CDR3 sequence reads: CASSLDPAGGTTGELFF. The CDR3 DNA follows: TGTGCCAGCAGCTTAGATCCAGCGGGAGGCACCACCGGGGAGCTGTTTTTT. This chain links TRBV7-2 with TRBJ2-2; 9 nucleotides match TRBD2. The CDR3 is made up of 17 amino acids. CDR1 is SGHTA, CDR2 FQGNSA, per germline. V shed 1 base, J shed 4 bases, and the junction held 7 bases outside the gene matches.

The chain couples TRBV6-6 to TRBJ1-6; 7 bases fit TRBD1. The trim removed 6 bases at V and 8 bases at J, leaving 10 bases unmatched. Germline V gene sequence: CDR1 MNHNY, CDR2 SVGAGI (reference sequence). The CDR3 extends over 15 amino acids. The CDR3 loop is CASRSSDRSYSPLHF. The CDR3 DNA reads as TGTGCCAGCAGATCTTCGGACAGGTCTTATTCACCCCTCCACTTT.

The CDR3 protein is CASSFDRYSTDTQYF. Written as DNA, the CDR3 is TGTGCCAGCAGCTTTGACAGATACTCCACAGATACGCAGTATTTT. The V call is TRBV7-9, the J call TRBJ2-3; tentatively, D is TRBD1 (5 bases). CDR3 size: 15 residues. Germline-derived CDR1 and CDR2 are SEHNR and FQNEAQ (reference sequence). V dropped 3 bases and J dropped 2 bases, with 12 bases sitting between them. Full variable domain (remainder filled in from reference TRBV7-9 and TRBJ2-3): DTGVSQNPRHKITKRGQNVTFRCDPISEHNRLYWYRQTLGQGPEFLTYFQNEAQLEKSRLLSDRFSAERPKGSFSTLEIQRTEQGDSAMYLCASSFDRYSTDTQYFGPGTRLTVL.

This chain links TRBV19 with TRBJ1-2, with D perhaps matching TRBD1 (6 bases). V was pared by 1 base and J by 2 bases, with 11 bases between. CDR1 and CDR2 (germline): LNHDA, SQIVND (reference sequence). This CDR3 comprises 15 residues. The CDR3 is CASSIGGRGNYGYTF. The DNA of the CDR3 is TGTGCCAGTAGTATAGGGGGCAGGGGCAACTATGGCTACACCTTC. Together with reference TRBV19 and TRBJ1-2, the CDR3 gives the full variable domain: DGGITQSPKYLFRKEGQNVTLSCEQNLNHDAMYWYRQDPGQGLRLIYYSQIVNDFQKGDIAEGYSVSREKKESFPLTVTSAQKNPTAFYLCASSIGGRGNYGYTFGSGTRLTVV.

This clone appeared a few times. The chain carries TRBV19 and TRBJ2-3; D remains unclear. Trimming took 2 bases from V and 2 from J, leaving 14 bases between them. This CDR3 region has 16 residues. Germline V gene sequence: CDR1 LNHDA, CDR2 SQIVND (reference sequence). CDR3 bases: TGTGCCAGTAGTATATTGGGCTACAGCCTCACAGATACGCAGTATTTT. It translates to CASSILGYSLTDTQYF.

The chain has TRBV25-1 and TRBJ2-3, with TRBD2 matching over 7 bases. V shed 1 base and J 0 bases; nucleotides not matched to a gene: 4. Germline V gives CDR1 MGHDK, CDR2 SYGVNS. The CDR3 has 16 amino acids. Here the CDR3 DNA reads TGTGCCAGCAGTGAATCAACGGGACTAAGCACAGATACGCAGTATTTT. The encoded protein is CASSESTGLSTDTQYF. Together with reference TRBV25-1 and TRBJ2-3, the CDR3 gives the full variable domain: EADIYQTPRYLVIGTGKKITLECSQTMGHDKMYWYQQDPGMELHLIHYSYGVNSTEKGDLSSESTVSRIRTEHFPLTLESARPSHTSQYLCASSESTGLSTDTQYFGPGTRLTVL.

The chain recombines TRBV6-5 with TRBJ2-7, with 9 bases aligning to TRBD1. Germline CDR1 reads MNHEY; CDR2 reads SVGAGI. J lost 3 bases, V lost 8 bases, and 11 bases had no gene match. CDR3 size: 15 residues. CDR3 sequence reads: CASRPGTGTLYEQYF. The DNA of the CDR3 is TGTGCCAGCCGCCCCGGGACAGGGACTCTCTACGAGCAGTACTTC.

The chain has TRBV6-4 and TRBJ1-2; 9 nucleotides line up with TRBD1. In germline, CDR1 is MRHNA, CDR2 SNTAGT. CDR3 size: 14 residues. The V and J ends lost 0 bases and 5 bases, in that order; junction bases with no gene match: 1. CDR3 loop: CASSDSGTGYGYTF. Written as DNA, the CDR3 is TGTGCCAGCAGTGACTCGGGGACAGGGTATGGCTACACCTTC.

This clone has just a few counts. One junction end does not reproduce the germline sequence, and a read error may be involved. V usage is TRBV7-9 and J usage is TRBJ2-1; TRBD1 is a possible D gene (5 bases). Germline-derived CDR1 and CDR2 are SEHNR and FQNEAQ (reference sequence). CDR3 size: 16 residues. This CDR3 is CSSSLAVQGSYNEQFF. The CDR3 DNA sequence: TGTTCCAGCAGCTTAGCTGTTCAGGGTAGCTACAATGAGCAGTTCTTC.